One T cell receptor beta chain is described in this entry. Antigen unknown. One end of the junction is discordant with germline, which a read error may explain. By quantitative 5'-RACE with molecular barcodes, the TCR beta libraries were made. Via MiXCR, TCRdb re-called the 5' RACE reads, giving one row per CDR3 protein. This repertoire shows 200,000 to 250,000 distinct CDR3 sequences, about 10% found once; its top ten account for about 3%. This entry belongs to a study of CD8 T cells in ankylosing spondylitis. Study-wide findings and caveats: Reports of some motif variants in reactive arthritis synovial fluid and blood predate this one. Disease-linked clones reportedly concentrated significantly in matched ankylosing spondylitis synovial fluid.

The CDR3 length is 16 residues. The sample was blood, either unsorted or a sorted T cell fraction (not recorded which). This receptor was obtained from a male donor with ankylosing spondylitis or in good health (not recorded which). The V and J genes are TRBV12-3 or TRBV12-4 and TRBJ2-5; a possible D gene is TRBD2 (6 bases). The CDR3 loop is CTSSLPGWSGRETQYF. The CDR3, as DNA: TGTACCAGCAGCCTCCCAGGGTGGTCCGGGAGAGAGACCCAGTACTTC.